The next 4 T cell receptor delta chains were all read from a single sample in a study of gamma-delta T cells after stem cell transplantation (dated by TCRdb to the mid-2010s). Preparation of the library involved RT-PCR. Sequencer: Illumina MiSeq. TCRdb recomputed clones from the public reads with CATT; identical DNA rows were then combined. For this sample there are about 2,600 delta-chain clones; around 3.3% appear just once. The ten largest clonotypes hold about two fifths of the sample. The sequencing input was gamma-delta T cells. These receptors all stem from a human donor. It is not recorded whose cells these are; they may come from a transplant donor.

As for this clone: Other DNA sequences in the same sample also yield this CDR3. The chain is built from TRDV1 and TRDJ2, with TRDD3 matching 9 bases. The CDR3 is 21 residues long. Germline V gene sequence: CDR1 TSWWSYY, CDR2 QGS. V lost 0 bases to trimming and J lost 8 bases; unmatched junction nucleotides: 22. CDR3 residues: CALGELWDPWGICPGRAQLFF. CDR3 bases: TGTGCTCTTGGGGAACTCTGGGACCCCTGGGGGATTTGCCCGGGACGCGCACAACTCTTCTTT.

This clone came up a few times. This may stem from a read error, because a much larger clone lies one nucleotide away. V gene TRDV1 combines with J gene TRDJ1; 8 nucleotides match TRDD3. The length of the CDR3 is 21 residues. Germline loops: CDR1 TSWWSYY, CDR2 QGS. The CDR3 nucleotides read TGTGCTCTTAGGGAACTAGTCCCTACGTGGGGGATCTTGCTGAATACCGATAAACTCATCTTT. This translates into CALRELVPTWGILLNTDKLIF.

With regard to this clone: The TCRdb protein comes from a much larger clone and disagrees with this DNA's translation at residue 9, likely due to a read error; the protein given here is derived from the DNA. The rearrangement uses TRDV2 and TRDJ1; 7 nucleotides match TRDD3. Germline V gene lookup returns CDR1 GEAIGNYY and CDR2 EKD. J gave up 2 bases and V 2 bases, and 13 bases lay outside the gene matches. The CDR3 contains 17 residues. The CDR3 DNA reads TGTGCCTGTGACAATATGCTGGGGGGACGTAGAACCGATAAACTCATCTTT. It specifies CACDNMLGGRRTDKLIF.

This clone was found a few times. For this DNA, TCRdb reports the protein of a much larger clone, which diverges at residue 4, most likely from a read error; the protein presented here is translated directly from the DNA. The chain uses TRDV1 and TRDJ2, with 9 bases matching TRDD3. The CDR3 is 24 amino acids. CDR1 and CDR2 (germline): TSWWSYY, QGS. The CDR3 DNA sequence: TGTGCTCTTAGGGACCCCTGCCTTCGGACGGCGGTCTGGGGGATTTGCCCGGGACGCGCACAACTCTTCTTT. It specifies CALRDPCLRTAVWGICPGRAQLFF.